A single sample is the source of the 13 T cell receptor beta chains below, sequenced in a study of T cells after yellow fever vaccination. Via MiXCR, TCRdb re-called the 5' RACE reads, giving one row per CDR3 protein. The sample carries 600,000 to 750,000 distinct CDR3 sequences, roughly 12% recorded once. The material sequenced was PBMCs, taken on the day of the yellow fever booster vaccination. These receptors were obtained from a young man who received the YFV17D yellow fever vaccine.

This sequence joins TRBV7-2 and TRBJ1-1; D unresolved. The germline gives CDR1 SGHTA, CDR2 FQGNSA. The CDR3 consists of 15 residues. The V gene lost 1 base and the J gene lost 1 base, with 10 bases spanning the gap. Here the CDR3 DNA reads TGTGCCAGCAGCTTAGGAGGGTACGCGAACACTGAAGCTTTCTTT. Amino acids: CASSLGGYANTEAFF. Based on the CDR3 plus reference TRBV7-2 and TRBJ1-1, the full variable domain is GAGVSQSPSNKVTEKGKDVELRCDPISGHTALYWYRQSLGQGLEFLIYFQGNSAPDKSGLPSDRFSAERTGGSVSTLTIQRTQQEDSAVYLCASSLGGYANTEAFFGQGTRLTVV.

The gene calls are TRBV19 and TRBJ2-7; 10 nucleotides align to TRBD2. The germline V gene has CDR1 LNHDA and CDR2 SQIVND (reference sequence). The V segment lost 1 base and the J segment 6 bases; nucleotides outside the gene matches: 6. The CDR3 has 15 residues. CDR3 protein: CASSIGLAGVGEQYF. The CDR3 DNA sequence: TGTGCCAGTAGTATAGGTCTAGCGGGAGTCGGCGAGCAGTACTTC.

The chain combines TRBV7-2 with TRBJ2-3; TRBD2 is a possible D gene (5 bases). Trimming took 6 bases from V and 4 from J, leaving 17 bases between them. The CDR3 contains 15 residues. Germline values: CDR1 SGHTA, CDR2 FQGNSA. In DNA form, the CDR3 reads TGTGCCAGCAGACTCGTAGCGAGGCCCCCAGATACGCAGTATTTT. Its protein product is CASRLVARPPDTQYF.

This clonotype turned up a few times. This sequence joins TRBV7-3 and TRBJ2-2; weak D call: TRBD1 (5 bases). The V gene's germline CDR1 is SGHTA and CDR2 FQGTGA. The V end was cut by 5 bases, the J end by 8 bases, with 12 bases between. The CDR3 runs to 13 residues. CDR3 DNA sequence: TGTGCCAGCAGCCCCTTAGGGGAAGGGGAGCTGTTTTTT. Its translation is CASSPLGEGELFF.

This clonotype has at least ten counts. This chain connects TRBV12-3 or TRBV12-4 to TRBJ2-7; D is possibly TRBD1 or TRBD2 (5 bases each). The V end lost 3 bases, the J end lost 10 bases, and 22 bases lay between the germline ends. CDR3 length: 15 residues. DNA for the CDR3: TGTGCCAGCAGTTTGGGGAGTGGGGGAGCCCCTCCTCAGTACTTC. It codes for CASSLGSGGAPPQYF.

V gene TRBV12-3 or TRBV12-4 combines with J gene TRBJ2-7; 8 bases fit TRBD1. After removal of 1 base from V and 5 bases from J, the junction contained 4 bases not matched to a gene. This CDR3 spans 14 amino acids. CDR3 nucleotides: TGTGCCAGCAGTTTAGAGCAGGGGGCTCACGAGCAGTACTTC. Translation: CASSLEQGAHEQYF.

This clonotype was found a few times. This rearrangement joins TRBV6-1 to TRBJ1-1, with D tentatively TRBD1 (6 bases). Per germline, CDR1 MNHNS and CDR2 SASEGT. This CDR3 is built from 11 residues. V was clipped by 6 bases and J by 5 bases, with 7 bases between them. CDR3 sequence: CASRGATEAFF. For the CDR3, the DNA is TGTGCCAGCAGGGGGGCGACTGAAGCTTTCTTT.

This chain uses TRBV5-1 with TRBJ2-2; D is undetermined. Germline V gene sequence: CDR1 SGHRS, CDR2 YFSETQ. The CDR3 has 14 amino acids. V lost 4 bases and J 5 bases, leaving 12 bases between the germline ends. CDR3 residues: CASSDRDPTGELFF. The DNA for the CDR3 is TGCGCCAGCAGCGATAGGGATCCGACCGGGGAGCTGTTTTTT.

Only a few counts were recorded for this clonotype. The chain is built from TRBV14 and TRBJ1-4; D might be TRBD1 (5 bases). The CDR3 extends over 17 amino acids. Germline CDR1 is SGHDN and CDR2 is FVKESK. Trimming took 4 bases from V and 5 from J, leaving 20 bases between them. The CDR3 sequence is CASSPRGLRGGNEKLFF. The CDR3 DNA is TGTGCCAGCAGCCCAAGAGGTCTGCGGGGCGGCAATGAAAAACTGTTTTTT.

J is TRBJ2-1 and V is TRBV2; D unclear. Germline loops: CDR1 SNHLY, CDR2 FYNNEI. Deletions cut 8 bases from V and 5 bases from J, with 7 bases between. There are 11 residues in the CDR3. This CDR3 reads CASSENNEQFF. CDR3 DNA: TGTGCCAGCTCAGAAAACAATGAGCAGTTCTTC.

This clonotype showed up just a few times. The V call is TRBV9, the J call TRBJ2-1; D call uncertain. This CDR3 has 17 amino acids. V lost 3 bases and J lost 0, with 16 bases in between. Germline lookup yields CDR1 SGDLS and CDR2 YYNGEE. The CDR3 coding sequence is TGTGCCAGCAGCGAGAACCCCTGGGCAAGCTCCTACAATGAGCAGTTCTTC. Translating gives CASSENPWASSYNEQFF.

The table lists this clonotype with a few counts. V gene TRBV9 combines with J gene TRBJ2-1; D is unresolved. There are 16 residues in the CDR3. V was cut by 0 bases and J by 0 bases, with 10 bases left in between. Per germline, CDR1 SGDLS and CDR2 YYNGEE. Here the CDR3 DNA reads TGTGCCAGCAGCGTAGAGGGTCTCATCTCCTACAATGAGCAGTTCTTC. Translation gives CASSVEGLISYNEQFF.

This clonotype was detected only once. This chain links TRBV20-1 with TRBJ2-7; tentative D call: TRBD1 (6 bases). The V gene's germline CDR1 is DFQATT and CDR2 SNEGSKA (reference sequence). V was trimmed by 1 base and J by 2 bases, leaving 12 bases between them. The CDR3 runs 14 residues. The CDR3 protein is CSARGTGIAYEQYF. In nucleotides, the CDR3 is TGCAGTGCTAGAGGTACAGGGATCGCCTACGAGCAGTACTTC.